This T cell receptor (delta chain) was identified during a study of γδ T cells in repeated Plasmodium falciparum infection. For the study at large: Malaria-naive adults were infected with P. falciparum NF54 four times over roughly 590 days.

The sample holds many counts of this clone. Vgamma9/Vdelta2+ and Vdelta2-negative gammadelta T cells were flow-sorted from PBMC for bulk sequencing. TRG and TRD sequences were obtained from every sorted gammadelta sample. TCRdb reanalysed the multiplex PCR reads via CATT. Altogether 45,000 to 60,000 delta-chain clones are present, about 2% being singletons, with the ten largest covering less than 30%. The CDR3 spans 20 residues. V dropped 0 bases and J dropped 0; count of bases not matched to a gene: 14. Germline V lookup: CDR1 TSWWSYY, CDR2 QGS. This TCR came from a pool of human donors (malaria-infected and uninfected, not separated). Specimen: gamma-delta T cells from blood. The gene calls are TRDV1 and TRDJ1; 9 nucleotides align to TRDD3. As TCRdb names no J gene, one was assigned here on the basis of a DNA match to germline. CDR3 residues: CALGELRTSYWGSYTDKLIF. The CDR3 bases are TGTGCTCTTGGGGAACTAAGGACCTCGTACTGGGGGAGCTACACCGATAAACTCATCTTT.